This T cell receptor (beta chain) originates from a study of blood T cell repertoires in COVID-19. Study context: The origin of the acute and convalescent COVID-19 samples was the United States, Italy and Spain.

As processed by the authors: Amplified reference gene primers provided the basis for estimating nucleated cell counts. Clones were read by immunoSEQ multiplex PCR, and TCRdb kept only the in-frame ones, dropping some. D and trimming were read from the DNA, whereas the V and J calls and clone size are those reported in that table. The sample has approximately 530,000 clones, roughly nine tenths seen once. The CDR3 spans 17 residues. The germline CDR1 and CDR2 sequences are MNHEY and SMNVEV (reference sequence). Trimming left V 5 bases short and J 0 bases short, with 18 bases between. Patients at the Seattle site were enrolled during active infection and followed longitudinally.

Sequencing was performed on peripheral blood. The V call is TRBV27, the J call TRBJ2-3; D gene unclear. This clonotype was obtained from a woman in her fifties or sixties with COVID-19, enrolled during active disease. For the CDR3, the DNA is TGTGCCAGCAGTCCCGTGGTATTGAAAGCTAGCACAGATACGCAGTATTTT. As protein: CASSPVVLKASTDTQYF.